This TCR beta chain was captured by sequencing in a study of beta chain features in type 1 diabetes. Overall study results and limits: Compared to healthy donors, patients appeared to have naive, central memory and Treg TCRB repertoires that were more alike. The question left open here concerned HLA type influencing TCRB rearrangement. PCR might favor shorter templates, equally in patients and controls.

The CDR3 is 13 residues long. V was pared by 2 bases and J by 9 bases, with 3 bases of the junction left unmatched. CDR1 SNHLY and CDR2 FYNNEI come from the germline V gene. One heparinised blood draw, averaging roughly 120 mL, came from each donor. To note about this clone: Its matching antigen is unknown.

The sequenced template was cDNA made from the entire isolated RNA. TCRdb's copy holds only in-frame clones and misses some; the assay was immunoSEQ multiplex PCR. The sample yields about 410,000 clones, approximately 15% seen once. The sequence came from a man aged 30 to 39 in good health. This chain uses TRBV2 with TRBJ1-4, with 7 bases fitting TRBD1. Sequenced: naive CD4+ T cells from blood. CDR3 loop: CASSEPQGKKLFF. The CDR3 nucleotides read TGTGCCAGCAGTGAACCACAGGGGAAAAAACTGTTTTTT. The variable domain in full, with the rest retrieved from reference TRBV2 and TRBJ1-4, is EPEVTQTPSHQVTQMGQEVILRCVPISNHLYFYWYRQILGQKVEFLVSFYNNEISEKSEIFDDQFSVERPDGSNFTLKIRSTKLEDSAMYFCASSEPQGKKLFFGSGTQLSVL.